This TCR beta chain comes out of a study of siplizumab effects on memory and regulatory T cells. Assay used: immunoSEQ multiplex PCR; TCRdb lists only in-frame clones, some missing. Seen here are some 120,000 clones, approximately 94% observed once, and the top ten hold around 1.5%. Sequencing used non-Treg CD4+ T cells sorted from blood. The source of this sequence is a human donor in good health.

The CDR3 region is CASSSREGYRLEAFF. CDR3 in DNA: TGTGCCAGCAGTTCTAGGGAAGGGTATCGCCTAGAAGCTTTCTTT. The chain carries TRBV6-5 and TRBJ1-1; no clear D. Germline V lookup: CDR1 MNHEY, CDR2 SVGAGI. This CDR3 is built from 15 residues. Trimming shortened V by 4 bases and J by 8 bases, and 20 bases separated the two germline ends.